One and the same sample provided the 15 T cell receptor beta chains below, sequenced in a study of OX40 agonist ivuxolimab in advanced cancers. The protocol was immunoSEQ multiplex PCR, while the TCRdb copy is restricted to in-frame clones and leaves out a portion. The sample yields some 83,000 clones, more than 90% seen once. The sample here was CD4+ or CD8+ T cells sorted from blood, taken in a trial of the OX40 agonist ivuxolimab. The receptors come from an adult with an advanced solid tumor such as melanoma, head and neck, liver or kidney cancer.

The chain recombines TRBV6-1 with TRBJ2-7; no firm D call. Trimming stripped 1 base from V and 8 bases from J, with 6 bases between. The CDR3 sequence is 11 residues long. Looked up from germline, CDR1 is MNHNS and CDR2 is SASEGT. The CDR3 sequence: CASSEVGKQYF. In nucleotides, the CDR3 is TGTGCCAGCAGTGAAGTGGGGAAGCAGTACTTC.

The chain is built from TRBV5-6 and TRBJ1-3; the D is unclear. CDR1 and CDR2 (germline): SGHDT, YYEEEE. The ends were cut back, 0 bases at V and 2 bases at J, with 12 bases in the middle. There are 16 residues in the CDR3. In DNA, the CDR3 is TGTGCCAGCAGCTTGGAACCCGGTGGCGCTGGAAACACCATATATTTT. Protein: CASSLEPGGAGNTIYF.

As DNA, the CDR3 is TGTGCCAGCAGCAGGGACAGGGATCAGCCCCAGCATTTT. Translated: CASSRDRDQPQHF. The genes are TRBV5-6 and TRBJ1-5, with TRBD1 identical over 9 bases. The V segment lost 4 bases and the J segment 5 bases; nucleotides outside the gene matches: 1. Germline loops: CDR1 SGHDT, CDR2 YYEEEE. The CDR3 is 13 amino acids.

DNA of the CDR3: TGTGCCAGCAATTCACAGGGTCGCAATCAGCCCCAGCATTTT. Its protein product is CASNSQGRNQPQHF. The chain joins TRBV6-1 to TRBJ1-5, with D tentatively TRBD1 (6 bases). Trimming took off 7 bases at V and 2 bases at J, with 12 bases between the two ends. The CDR3 covers 14 residues. CDR1 MNHNS and CDR2 SASEGT come from the germline V gene.

The chain couples TRBV4-1 to TRBJ2-2, with unresolved D. Germline lookup yields CDR1 MGHRA and CDR2 YSYEKL. Trimming removed 2 bases at V and 3 bases at J, with 10 bases between. The CDR3 loop spans 15 amino acids. The CDR3 DNA reads as TGCGCCAGCAGCCAAACCAGGATGTACACCGGGGAGCTGTTTTTT. Residues: CASSQTRMYTGELFF.

This rearrangement joins TRBV18 to TRBJ2-1; 10 bases line up with TRBD1. This CDR3 comprises 15 residues. Germline assignment: CDR1 KGHSH and CDR2 LQKENI. The trim removed 0 bases at V and 7 bases at J, leaving 3 bases unmatched. The DNA of the CDR3 is TGTGCCAGCTCACCACCGGGACAGGGGAGAAATGAGCAGTTCTTC. It translates to CASSPPGQGRNEQFF.

V is TRBV28 and J is TRBJ1-5; 9 nucleotides line up with TRBD1. With 6 bases clipped from V and 5 bases from J, the junction kept 2 bases outside the gene matches. CDR3 length: 13 amino acids. CDR1 is MDHEN and CDR2 is SYDVKM in the germline V gene. CDR3 sequence: CASRWDRDQPQHF. Written as DNA, the CDR3 is TGTGCCAGCAGGTGGGACAGGGATCAGCCCCAGCATTTT.

This clone has only one observation. This chain connects TRBV7-2 to TRBJ1-1; D uncertain. The germline gives CDR1 SGHTA, CDR2 FQGNSA. This CDR3 has 11 residues. Deletions cut 3 bases from V and 5 bases from J, with 4 bases between. CDR3 bases: TGTGCCAGCAGCTTGGAGACTGAAGCTTTCTTT. Amino acid sequence: CASSLETEAFF.

This chain uses TRBV28 with TRBJ2-1; TRBD2 aligns across 9 bases. With 6 bases clipped from V and 3 bases from J, the junction kept 9 bases outside the gene matches. The length of the CDR3 is 16 residues. Germline-derived CDR1 and CDR2 are MDHEN and SYDVKM. CDR3 residues: CASSPFGGRGYNEQFF. The CDR3 bases are TGTGCCAGCAGCCCGTTTGGCGGGAGGGGCTACAATGAGCAGTTCTTC.

The J gene is TRBJ1-3, the V gene TRBV4-1; D not resolved. From germline, CDR1 is MGHRA and CDR2 YSYEKL. The CDR3 has 15 residues. With 0 bases removed from V and 2 bases from J, the gap between germline ends came to 8 bases. CDR3 region: CASSQDRTTGNTIYF. The CDR3 coding sequence is TGCGCCAGCAGCCAAGACCGGACGACTGGAAACACCATATATTTT.

This clone was seen once. The J gene is TRBJ1-6, the V gene TRBV5-6; 8 bases fit TRBD1. Germline values: CDR1 SGHDT, CDR2 YYEEEE. The CDR3 has 15 residues. The V and J ends lost 1 base and 7 bases, in that order; junction bases with no gene match: 4. The CDR3 is CASSLQGTGNSPLHF. The CDR3 DNA is TGTGCCAGCAGCTTGCAGGGGACAGGCAATTCACCCCTCCACTTT.

The gene calls are TRBV4-1 and TRBJ2-7; 9 bases fit TRBD2. V lost 0 bases, J lost 6 bases, and 9 bases stayed unmatched. The CDR3 sequence is 16 residues long. In germline, CDR1 is MGHRA, CDR2 YSYEKL. CDR3 nucleotides: TGCGCCAGCAGCCAAGACTGGGCGGGAGGGCCTCCCGAGCAGTACTTC. Amino acids: CASSQDWAGGPPEQYF.

CDR3 loop: CASSSPGYTEAFF. Here the CDR3 DNA reads TGCGCCAGCAGCTCACCAGGGTACACTGAAGCTTTCTTT. The chain joins TRBV5-1 to TRBJ1-1; tentative D call: TRBD1 (5 bases). Deletions cut 3 bases from V and 3 bases from J, with 9 bases between. From germline, CDR1 is SGHRS and CDR2 YFSETQ. The CDR3 has 13 residues.

The chain joins TRBV15 to TRBJ2-1; D not resolved. The CDR3 length is 15 residues. Per germline, CDR1 LNHNV and CDR2 YYDKDF (reference sequence). Trimming removed 6 bases at V and 4 bases at J, with 16 bases between. The CDR3 DNA reads TGTGCCACCAGAAAAGGCACGGGTGATTACAATGAGCAGTTCTTC. Encoded protein: CATRKGTGDYNEQFF.

V usage is TRBV27 and J usage is TRBJ2-2; perhaps TRBD2 as D (6 bases). CDR1 is MNHEY, CDR2 SMNVEV, per germline (reference sequence). Trimming took 11 bases from V and 0 from J, leaving 19 bases between them. The CDR3 consists of 16 residues. CDR3 protein: CASSGQRAPNTGELFF. The CDR3 bases are TGTGCCTCTTCCGGCCAGCGGGCACCGAACACCGGGGAGCTGTTTTTT.